The sequence of this T cell receptor (beta chain) was determined in a study of shared clonotypes between healthy human individuals. Positively selected for CCR7, the CD45RO-negative cells used as naive CD8 cells excluded terminally differentiated effector memory CD45RA+ cells. Data came from immunoSEQ multiplex PCR; TCRdb stores just in-frame clones and leaves some out. The profile shows approximately 2,200,000 clones, about 92% of them singletons. The CDR3 extends over 13 amino acids. With 3 bases removed from V and 7 bases from J, the gap between germline ends came to 13 bases. Germline V gives CDR1 KGHSH, CDR2 LQKENI.

Specimen: naive CD8+ T cells from PBMCs. The J gene is TRBJ2-7, the V gene TRBV18, with a tentative D call TRBD2 (5 bases). This receptor was obtained from a man aged 18 to 29 in good health. Some clones in this sample may be carry-over from other donors' samples. The CDR3 is CASSPGNILEQYF. Written as DNA, the CDR3 is TGTGCCAGCTCACCCGGGAATATCCTGGAGCAGTACTTC.